These 28 T cell receptor beta chains share one sample of origin, sequenced in a study of blood T cell repertoires in COVID-19. Method: immunoSEQ multiplex PCR; TCRdb's copy keeps in-frame clones and lacks some. Among about 130,000 clones listed, roughly 80% were seen once. Sequenced: PBMCs or T cells enriched from blood (not recorded which). These receptor sequences come from a man aged 30-40 years who had recovered from COVID-19.

V and J are TRBV4-1 and TRBJ2-6, with a possible D match to TRBD1 (6 bases). CDR1 is MGHRA, CDR2 YSYEKL, per germline. The V end was cut by 3 bases, the J end by 1 base, with 10 bases between. The CDR3 totals 16 residues. The CDR3 DNA is TGCGCCAGCAGCCAGGCAGGGGCTTCTGGGGCCAACGTCCTGACTTTC. Protein product: CASSQAGASGANVLTF.

This chain links TRBV2 with TRBJ2-1; TRBD2 might be the D (5 bases). Germline loops: CDR1 SNHLY, CDR2 FYNNEI. This CDR3 has 14 residues. V dropped 9 bases and J dropped 4 bases, with 16 bases sitting between them. The CDR3 loop is CASTRTPDYNEQFF. The CDR3 DNA is TGTGCCAGTACACGGACTCCAGATTACAATGAGCAGTTCTTC.

J is TRBJ2-1 and V is TRBV6-5; the match to TRBD2 covers 8 bases. Germline V CDR1 and CDR2: MNHEY, SVGAGI. V lost 6 bases and J lost 4; bases outside the gene matches: 8. The length of the CDR3 is 15 residues. CDR3 sequence reads: CASRPSGLGYNEQFF. The CDR3 nucleotides read TGTGCCAGCAGACCCTCGGGACTAGGATACAATGAGCAGTTCTTC.

About this clone: The junction shows a germline mismatch at one end, possibly a read error. CDR3 amino acids: CASSVGAKEKLFF. In nucleotides, the CDR3 is TGTGCCAGCAGCGTGGGGGCTAAGGAAAAACTGTTTTTT. V is TRBV4-2 and J is TRBJ1-4; a possible D gene is TRBD1 (6 bases). CDR1 is LGHNA and CDR2 is YNFKEQ in the germline V gene. The CDR3 runs 13 residues.

The chain has TRBV27 and TRBJ2-5, with 11 positions matching TRBD2. Germline V CDR1 and CDR2: MNHEY, SMNVEV (reference sequence). This CDR3 spans 16 amino acids. After removal of 4 bases from V and 1 base from J, the junction contained 5 bases not matched to a gene. The CDR3 reads CASSSGLAGLQETQYF. CDR3 nucleotides: TGTGCCAGCAGTTCCGGACTAGCGGGTCTCCAAGAGACCCAGTACTTC.

This chain connects TRBV3-1 (or the pseudogene TRBV3-2) to TRBJ1-4; D possibly corresponds to TRBD1 (5 bases). There are 15 residues in the CDR3. CDR1 is LGHDT, CDR2 YNNKEL, per germline (reference sequence). Trimming removed 2 bases from V and 3 bases from J, with 10 bases in between. The CDR3 loop reads CASSQNQGSNEKLFF. CDR3 nucleotide sequence: TGTGCCAGCAGCCAAAACCAGGGCTCTAATGAAAAACTGTTTTTT.

The rearrangement uses TRBV3-1 (or the pseudogene TRBV3-2) and TRBJ2-1, with a weak D call TRBD1 (5 bases). CDR1 is LGHDT, CDR2 YNNKEL, per germline (reference sequence). Between the trimmed V and J ends, which lost 1 base and 0 bases, there was a span of 13 bases. CDR3 length: 17 amino acids. In DNA, the CDR3 is TGTGCCAGCAGCCAAGGTTCAGGGTTGAGCTCCTACAATGAGCAGTTCTTC. It codes for CASSQGSGLSSYNEQFF.

The chain employs TRBV11-2 and TRBJ1-2; no definite D call. Germline CDR1 is SGHAT and CDR2 is FQNNGV. Trimming pared 1 base from V and 3 bases from J, leaving 12 bases between. The CDR3 has 15 residues. CDR3 loop: CASSLGQAGYYGYTF. As DNA, the CDR3 is TGTGCCAGCAGCTTAGGGCAGGCTGGATACTATGGCTACACCTTC.

This clone came up a few times. This chain joins TRBV7-2 and TRBJ2-3; 8 bases agree with TRBD2. Germline values: CDR1 SGHTA, CDR2 FQGNSA. This CDR3 is built from 16 residues. V was clipped by 2 bases and J by 6 bases; unmatched bases: 10. The DNA of the CDR3 is TGTGCCAGCAGCTTAACTAGCGGAGGTTACGGGGATACGCAGTATTTT. This sequence encodes CASSLTSGGYGDTQYF.

In this sample, this clone turned up many times. This chain links TRBV10-3 with TRBJ1-4, with a weak D call TRBD1 (5 bases). V was pared by 4 bases and J by 7 bases, with 13 bases between. This CDR3 comprises 14 residues. CDR1 ENHRY and CDR2 SYGVKD come from the germline V gene. The CDR3 spells CAISGGTTGEKLFF. In DNA form, the CDR3 reads TGTGCCATCAGTGGCGGCACAACAGGTGAAAAACTGTTTTTT.

The CDR3 nucleotides read TGTGCCCCTGGGGGGGGGAGGGAGGACTATGGCTACACCTTC. Protein product: CAPGGGREDYGYTF. The chain combines TRBV24-1 with TRBJ1-2, with D perhaps TRBD1 (5 bases). Germline CDR1 is KGHDR and CDR2 is SFDVKD. This CDR3 is 14 amino acids long. With 12 bases removed from V and 3 bases from J, the gap between germline ends came to 19 bases.

The sample holds one count of this clone. The genes are TRBV11-2 and TRBJ1-3, with 11 bases that match TRBD1. Trimming took 4 bases from V and 1 from J; bases not matched to a gene: 6. CDR3 length: 17 residues. Per the germline V gene, CDR1 is SGHAT and CDR2 is FQNNGV. In nucleotides, the CDR3 is TGTGCCAGCAGCTGGGGAGGACAGGGGGCATCTGGAAACACCATATATTTT. It specifies CASSWGGQGASGNTIYF.

Written as DNA, the CDR3 is TGTGCCAGCAGCTGGACAATGAACACTGAAGCTTTCTTT. Its translation is CASSWTMNTEAFF. V usage is TRBV7-3 and J usage is TRBJ1-1; D is possibly TRBD1 (5 bases). V lost 4 bases and J 0 bases, leaving 6 bases between the germline ends. Germline CDR1 and CDR2: SGHTA and FQGTGA. The CDR3 extends over 13 amino acids.

The chain employs TRBV24-1 and TRBJ1-3, with 8 bases lining up with TRBD1. Germline V lookup: CDR1 KGHDR, CDR2 SFDVKD. V lost 9 bases to trimming and J lost 4 bases; unmatched junction nucleotides: 7. The CDR3 length is 14 residues. CDR3 region: CATLDRGTGNTIYF. In nucleotides, the CDR3 is TGTGCCACCTTAGACAGGGGCACAGGAAACACCATATATTTT.

This clone was seen once. This rearrangement joins TRBV10-1 to TRBJ2-1; TRBD2 matches at 8 bases. After removal of 2 bases from V and 5 bases from J, the junction contained 14 bases not matched to a gene. Germline V lookup: CDR1 WNHNN, CDR2 SYGVQD (reference sequence). The CDR3 contains 18 residues. The CDR3 region is CASSESRLQREFNNEQFF. CDR3 nucleotide sequence: TGCGCCAGCAGTGAGAGCCGCCTCCAGCGGGAGTTCAACAATGAGCAGTTCTTC.

The V gene is TRBV21-1, the J gene TRBJ1-5; the table's D gene call, TRBD1, was not cross checked with the DNA. TRBV21-1 is assigned pseudogene status. The CDR3 consists of 18 residues. CDR3 sequence reads: CASSIPGQGVYSNQPQHF. The CDR3 DNA reads as TGTGCCAGCAGCATCCCGGGACAGGGGGTCTATAGCAATCAGCCCCAGCATTTT.

V and J are TRBV24-1 and TRBJ1-6, with 7 bases fitting TRBD1. Germline CDR1 is KGHDR and CDR2 is SFDVKD. The CDR3 runs to 20 residues. J gave up 2 bases and V 4 bases, and 16 bases lay outside the gene matches. The CDR3 DNA reads TGTGCCACCAGTGAAACCGTTGGGCAGGGGGGCTCTGCCTATAATTCACCCCTCCACTTT. It encodes CATSETVGQGGSAYNSPLHF.

The V gene is TRBV2, the J gene TRBJ1-6, with D possibly being TRBD1 (6 bases). The V and J ends lost 7 bases and 0 bases respectively, with 10 bases between them. The CDR3 is made up of 15 amino acids. Germline V gene data show CDR1 as SNHLY and CDR2 as FYNNEI. The CDR3 is CASNRESSYNSPLHF. In DNA form, the CDR3 reads TGTGCCAGCAACAGGGAGAGCTCCTATAATTCACCCCTCCACTTT.

This rearrangement joins TRBV5-1 to TRBJ1-1, with 7 bases that match TRBD1. CDR3 length: 16 amino acids. Trimming removed 0 bases from V and 2 bases from J; junction bases left unmatched: 7. Per germline, CDR1 SGHRS and CDR2 YFSETQ. The CDR3 sequence: CASSLAWDSLNTEAFF. CDR3 in DNA: TGCGCCAGCAGCTTGGCCTGGGACAGCTTAAACACTGAAGCTTTCTTT. The entire variable domain, with the rest obtained from reference TRBV5-1 and TRBJ1-1, is as follows: KAGVTQTPRYLIKTRGQQVTLSCSPISGHRSVSWYQQTPGQGLQFLFEYFSETQRNKGNFPGRFSGRQFSNSRSEMNVSTLELGDSALYLCASSLAWDSLNTEAFFGQGTRLTVV.

CDR3 DNA: TGTGCCAGCAGTCCCGGGACAGGGACTTTCTACGAGCAGTACGTC. Amino acid sequence: CASSPGTGTFYEQYV. The rearrangement uses TRBV2 and TRBJ2-7; TRBD1 agrees at 9 bases. After removal of 5 bases from V and 3 bases from J, the junction contained 8 bases not matched to a gene. The CDR3 has 15 amino acids. Germline CDR1 SNHLY, CDR2 FYNNEI.

This clone was detected once. This chain joins TRBV7-9 and TRBJ1-2, with TRBD1 matching 8 bases. This CDR3 is 13 amino acids long. The germline CDR1 and CDR2 sequences are SEHNR and FQNEAQ (reference sequence). The V gene end was trimmed by 3 bases and the J gene end by 6 bases; junction bases not matched to a gene: 3. The CDR3 DNA is TGTGCCAGCAGCTTCATGACAGGGGATGGCTACACCTTC. This sequence encodes CASSFMTGDGYTF.

The chain has TRBV27 and TRBJ2-1; perhaps TRBD1 as D (5 bases). The CDR3 sequence is 15 residues long. V lost 10 bases and J lost 0, with 16 bases in between. Germline V gives CDR1 MNHEY, CDR2 SMNVEV (reference sequence). The DNA for the CDR3 is TGTGCCACCCACACAGGCTTAAGCTCCTACAATGAGCAGTTCTTC. As protein: CATHTGLSSYNEQFF.

V gene TRBV11-2 combines with J gene TRBJ1-2; no definite D call. Trimming cost V 0 bases and J 4 bases, with 6 bases left between them. The CDR3 consists of 13 residues. The germline gives CDR1 SGHAT, CDR2 FQNNGV. For the CDR3, the DNA is TGTGCCAGCAGCTTAGATAGTCCCTATGGCTACACCTTC. Translated, it gives CASSLDSPYGYTF.

In its sample, this clone was seen once. The chain combines TRBV7-9 with TRBJ2-3; 10 nucleotides agree with TRBD2. This CDR3 is 15 amino acids long. Trimming at V came to 5 bases and at J to 0 bases, leaving 2 bases not matched to a gene. Germline V gives CDR1 SEHNR, CDR2 FQNEAQ (reference sequence). The DNA for the CDR3 is TGTGCCAGCAGCAAGACTAGCGGGAGCACAGATACGCAGTATTTT. It yields the protein CASSKTSGSTDTQYF.

The V and J genes are TRBV10-3 and TRBJ1-5; no reliable D call. The V end was cut by 2 bases, the J end by 7 bases, with 15 bases between. The CDR3 loop spans 15 amino acids. Germline V gene sequence: CDR1 ENHRY, CDR2 SYGVKD. The CDR3 sequence is CAISEGQSVSQPQHF. The CDR3, as DNA: TGTGCCATCAGTGAGGGTCAGTCCGTTTCCCAGCCCCAGCATTTT.

V usage is TRBV2 and J usage is TRBJ1-1; no definite D call. The V and J ends lost 6 bases and 1 base respectively, with 6 bases between them. The CDR3 consists of 12 residues. Germline values: CDR1 SNHLY, CDR2 FYNNEI. CDR3 region: CASRRGNTEAFF. Here the CDR3 DNA reads TGTGCCAGCAGAAGAGGGAACACTGAAGCTTTCTTT.

The chain uses TRBV6-6 and TRBJ1-2; a weak D match, TRBD1 (6 bases). Per the germline V gene, CDR1 is MNHNY and CDR2 is SVGAGI (reference sequence). This CDR3 contains 16 residues. V was cut by 6 bases and J by 1 base, with 18 bases left in between. The CDR3 spells CASRQTGTSVNYGYTF. As DNA, the CDR3 is TGTGCCAGCAGGCAGACCGGGACAAGCGTTAACTATGGCTACACCTTC.

The chain combines TRBV27 with TRBJ2-5, with D hard to call. V shed 6 bases and J shed 5 bases, with 7 bases lying between them. This CDR3 is 11 amino acids long. In germline, CDR1 is MNHEY, CDR2 SMNVEV (reference sequence). The DNA of the CDR3 is TGTGCCAGCAGACAGTACGAGACCCAGTACTTC. Its protein product is CASRQYETQYF.